These T cell receptor beta chains were read from a single sample in a study of response to subunit inactivated influenza vaccine. TCRdb analysed the RT-PCR reads with MiXCR anew, one entry per CDR3 protein. The sample has almost 600,000 distinct CDR3 sequences; about 15% are singletons. Sequenced material: PBMCs from blood, taken approximately 12 days after vaccination. Receptor source: a man aged 45-65 years who received an inactivated influenza vaccine. Each CDR3 is given with its conserved first and last residue. The order of the fields is CDR3 protein, CDR3 DNA, clone size, V gene, J gene, D gene. D genes are given only for firm matches. Clone size is not always given. Where it is, it says once, few, many or a class for expanded clones.

CDR3 protein: CASSPFRGNQPQHF; CDR3 DNA: TGTGCCAGCAGTCCATTCAGGGGCAATCAGCCCCAGCATTTT; clone size: few; V gene: TRBV28; J gene: TRBJ1-5; D gene: -
CDR3 protein: CAISERRGAINEQFF; CDR3 DNA: TGTGCCATCAGTGAGAGGAGGGGGGCTATCAATGAGCAGTTCTTC; clone size: -; V gene: TRBV10-3; J gene: TRBJ2-1; D gene: -
CDR3 protein: CASSDWTSGVYNEQFF; CDR3 DNA: TGTGCCAGCAGTGACTGGACTAGCGGGGTTTACAATGAGCAGTTCTTC; clone size: few; V gene: TRBV2; J gene: TRBJ2-1; D gene: TRBD2
CDR3 protein: CASSPGGRFHNEQFF; CDR3 DNA: TGTGCCAGCAGCCCGGGCGGGAGGTTCCACAATGAGCAGTTCTTC; clone size: few; V gene: TRBV7-3; J gene: TRBJ2-1; D gene: TRBD2
CDR3 protein: CASSPPRTPVNEQFF; CDR3 DNA: TGTGCCAGCTCACCACCTAGGACACCGGTTAATGAGCAGTTCTTC; clone size: -; V gene: TRBV18; J gene: TRBJ2-1; D gene: -
CDR3 protein: CSARVRAVTDTQYF; CDR3 DNA: TGCAGTGCTAGAGTCCGAGCCGTCACAGATACGCAGTATTTT; clone size: -; V gene: TRBV20-1; J gene: TRBJ2-3; D gene: -
CDR3 protein: CASSLVAGGPQETQYF; CDR3 DNA: TGCGCCAGCAGCTTGGTAGCGGGGGGTCCACAAGAGACCCAGTACTTC; clone size: -; V gene: TRBV5-1; J gene: TRBJ2-5; D gene: TRBD2
CDR3 protein: CASSLMAEETQYF; CDR3 DNA: TGTGCCAGCAGCTTGATGGCTGAAGAGACCCAGTACTTC; clone size: few; V gene: TRBV5-5; J gene: TRBJ2-5; D gene: -
CDR3 protein: CASSAPTSGGYEQYF; CDR3 DNA: TGCGCCAGCAGCGCTCCGACTAGCGGGGGGTACGAGCAGTACTTC; clone size: many; V gene: TRBV4-1; J gene: TRBJ2-7; D gene: TRBD2
CDR3 protein: CATKEIAGPKGVTGELFF; CDR3 DNA: TGTGCCACCAAAGAGATAGCGGGACCAAAGGGGGTCACCGGGGAGCTGTTTTTT; clone size: -; V gene: TRBV21-1; J gene: TRBJ2-2; D gene: -
CDR3 protein: CASSYSSSRFSNQPQHF; CDR3 DNA: TGTGCCAGCAGTTACTCGTCTAGTAGGTTCAGCAATCAGCCCCAGCATTTT; clone size: few; V gene: TRBV6-2/TRBV6-3; J gene: TRBJ1-5; D gene: -
CDR3 protein: CASSLGQSGANVLTF; CDR3 DNA: TGTGCCAGCAGTTTAGGACAGTCTGGGGCCAACGTCCTGACTTTC; clone size: few; V gene: TRBV27; J gene: TRBJ2-6; D gene: -
CDR3 protein: CSVPGPWRETQYF; CDR3 DNA: TGCAGTGTCCCGGGTCCTTGGAGGGAGACCCAGTACTTC; clone size: -; V gene: TRBV20-1; J gene: TRBJ2-5; D gene: -
CDR3 protein: CSASSRVGSLGEKLFF; CDR3 DNA: TGCAGTGCTAGTTCCAGGGTTGGCTCCCTTGGTGAAAAACTGTTTTTT; clone size: -; V gene: TRBV20-1; J gene: TRBJ1-4; D gene: -
CDR3 protein: CSATTRNTDTQYF; CDR3 DNA: TGCAGTGCCACGACTAGAAACACAGATACGCAGTATTTT; clone size: few; V gene: TRBV20-1; J gene: TRBJ2-3; D gene: -
CDR3 protein: CASSLGLGGGVYEQYF; CDR3 DNA: TGTGCCAGCAGCCTTGGACTCGGCGGGGGGGTTTACGAGCAGTACTTC; clone size: -; V gene: TRBV3-1; J gene: TRBJ2-7; D gene: TRBD2
CDR3 protein: CASSGLLAVGRETQYF; CDR3 DNA: TGTGCCAGCAGTGGACTCCTAGCGGTGGGGCGCGAGACCCAGTACTTC; clone size: -; V gene: TRBV6-2/TRBV6-3; J gene: TRBJ2-5; D gene: TRBD2
CDR3 protein: CASSYGEVLFF; CDR3 DNA: TGTGCCAGCAGTTATGGGGAGGTACTGTTTTTT; clone size: few; V gene: TRBV6-6; J gene: TRBJ1-4; D gene: -
CDR3 protein: CASSLDSDILSGNTIYF; CDR3 DNA: TGCGCCAGCAGCTTGGATTCGGACATTCTCTCTGGAAACACCATATATTTT; clone size: -; V gene: TRBV5-1; J gene: TRBJ1-3; D gene: -
CDR3 protein: CASSPETGLNAEAFF; CDR3 DNA: TGTGCCAGCAGCCCCGAGACAGGGCTGAACGCTGAAGCTTTCTTT; clone size: few; V gene: TRBV7-2; J gene: TRBJ1-1; D gene: TRBD1
CDR3 protein: CASSSYDRGIYEQYF; CDR3 DNA: TGCGCCAGCAGCTCCTACGACAGGGGGATCTACGAGCAGTACTTC; clone size: -; V gene: TRBV5-1; J gene: TRBJ2-7; D gene: TRBD1
CDR3 protein: CASSFQGGVYEQYF; CDR3 DNA: TGTGCCAGCAGCTTCCAGGGGGGTGTCTACGAGCAGTACTTC; clone size: few; V gene: TRBV11-1; J gene: TRBJ2-7; D gene: -
CDR3 protein: CASCPGGSYEQYF; CDR3 DNA: TGTGCCAGCTGCCCAGGGGGCTCCTACGAGCAGTACTTC; clone size: few; V gene: TRBV6-6; J gene: TRBJ2-7; D gene: TRBD1
CDR3 protein: CASSFGQGTDTQYF; CDR3 DNA: TGTGCCAGCAGTTTTGGCCAGGGAACAGATACGCAGTATTTT; clone size: many; V gene: TRBV12-3/TRBV12-4; J gene: TRBJ2-3; D gene: -
CDR3 protein: CASSHGPVQPQHF; CDR3 DNA: TGTGCCAGCAGTCACGGACCGGTTCAGCCCCAGCATTTT; clone size: many; V gene: TRBV12-3/TRBV12-4; J gene: TRBJ1-5; D gene: -
CDR3 protein: CSARELSGPYEQYF; CDR3 DNA: TGCAGTGCTAGAGAGCTTAGCGGCCCCTACGAGCAGTACTTC; clone size: -; V gene: TRBV20-1; J gene: TRBJ2-7; D gene: -
CDR3 protein: CASSPISQPQHF; CDR3 DNA: TGTGCCAGTAGTCCCATCAGTCAGCCCCAGCATTTT; clone size: -; V gene: TRBV19; J gene: TRBJ1-5; D gene: -
CDR3 protein: CASRSGTGNYEQYF; CDR3 DNA: TGTGCCAGCAGATCCGGGACAGGAAACTACGAGCAGTACTTC; clone size: few; V gene: TRBV12-3/TRBV12-4; J gene: TRBJ2-7; D gene: TRBD1
CDR3 protein: CASSLAVYTEAFF; CDR3 DNA: TGTGCCAGCAGCTTGGCGGTCTACACTGAAGCTTTCTTT; clone size: few; V gene: TRBV11-2; J gene: TRBJ1-1; D gene: -
CDR3 protein: CASSYGGGVTDTQYF; CDR3 DNA: TGCGCCAGCAGTTACGGGGGGGGAGTCACAGATACGCAGTATTTT; clone size: many; V gene: TRBV10-2; J gene: TRBJ2-3; D gene: TRBD2
CDR3 protein: CATVDRSTDTQYF; CDR3 DNA: TGTGCCACTGTGGACAGGAGCACAGATACGCAGTATTTT; clone size: few; V gene: TRBV10-3; J gene: TRBJ2-3; D gene: TRBD1
CDR3 protein: CASSRATSGGIYEQYF; CDR3 DNA: TGCGCCAGCAGCCGCGCAACTAGCGGGGGGATATACGAGCAGTACTTC; clone size: -; V gene: TRBV4-3; J gene: TRBJ2-7; D gene: TRBD2
CDR3 protein: CASSLVQGSNQPQHF; CDR3 DNA: TGTGCCAGCAGCTTGGTTCAGGGCAGCAATCAGCCCCAGCATTTT; clone size: few; V gene: TRBV5-5; J gene: TRBJ1-5; D gene: -
CDR3 protein: CASSWAADYEQYF; CDR3 DNA: TGTGCCAGCAGCTGGGCAGCGGACTACGAGCAGTACTTC; clone size: many; V gene: TRBV7-2; J gene: TRBJ2-7; D gene: -
CDR3 protein: CSVLRSGRTYEQYF; CDR3 DNA: TGCAGTGTTCTTCGGAGCGGGAGGACCTACGAGCAGTACTTC; clone size: many; V gene: TRBV20-1; J gene: TRBJ2-7; D gene: TRBD2
CDR3 protein: CSASGHGSYEQYF; CDR3 DNA: TGCAGTGCTAGTGGACATGGTTCCTACGAGCAGTACTTC; clone size: -; V gene: TRBV20-1; J gene: TRBJ2-7; D gene: -
CDR3 protein: CASSSPHLLAGGEQFF; CDR3 DNA: TGTGCCAGCAGCTCGCCACATTTACTAGCGGGCGGTGAGCAGTTCTTC; clone size: few; V gene: TRBV11-2; J gene: TRBJ2-1; D gene: TRBD2
CDR3 protein: CASSMTNINTGELFF; CDR3 DNA: TGTGCCAGCAGCATGACCAATATTAACACCGGGGAGCTGTTTTTT; clone size: once; V gene: TRBV6-1; J gene: TRBJ2-2; D gene: -
CDR3 protein: CASSQGGTDTQYF; CDR3 DNA: TGCGCCAGCAGCCAGGGGGGGACAGATACGCAGTATTTT; clone size: many; V gene: TRBV5-1; J gene: TRBJ2-3; D gene: -
CDR3 protein: CASSPGTSYYNEQFF; CDR3 DNA: TGTGCCAGCAGTCCCGGGACTAGCTACTACAATGAGCAGTTCTTC; clone size: many; V gene: TRBV2; J gene: TRBJ2-1; D gene: TRBD2
CDR3 protein: CASSLAWGGEQYF; CDR3 DNA: TGTGCCAGCAGCTTGGCCTGGGGTGGCGAGCAGTACTTC; clone size: once; V gene: TRBV11-2; J gene: TRBJ2-7; D gene: -
CDR3 protein: CASSPDRGSTDTQYF; CDR3 DNA: TGTGCCAGCAGCCCGGACAGGGGCAGCACAGATACGCAGTATTTT; clone size: -; V gene: TRBV11-2; J gene: TRBJ2-3; D gene: TRBD1
CDR3 protein: CASSWGGSGSPERVQETQYF; CDR3 DNA: TGTGCCAGCAGCTGGGGGGGCAGCGGGAGCCCAGAGAGGGTCCAAGAGACCCAGTACTTC; clone size: -; V gene: TRBV5-6; J gene: TRBJ2-5; D gene: TRBD2
CDR3 protein: CASSISGGADTQYF; CDR3 DNA: TGTGCCAGCAGTATTAGCGGGGGGGCCGATACGCAGTATTTT; clone size: few; V gene: TRBV7-2; J gene: TRBJ2-3; D gene: TRBD2
CDR3 protein: CASSLEVETGQFF; CDR3 DNA: TGTGCCAGCAGTTTGGAGGTGGAGACTGGGCAGTTCTTC; clone size: -; V gene: TRBV28; J gene: TRBJ2-1; D gene: -